The rows below give T cell receptor beta chains drawn from one sample of a study of T cell repertoires in cytomegalovirus infection. The antigens these receptors bind are not known. Using its own MiXCR run on the reads, TCRdb lists one record per CDR3 protein. The sample holds 300,000 or so distinct CDR3 sequences; more than 20% are singletons and the top ten take less than 15%. The specimen comprised cultured PBMCs, sampled from culture after CMV antigen stimulation. The receptor source for this set is a human donor in good health (CMV status not recorded). Some clones in this sample may be carry-over from other donors' samples. CDR3s include the opening cysteine and the closing phenylalanine or tryptophan. The D gene is left open where the match is weak.

NA	TRBV6-2/TRBV6-3	TRBJ2-2	CASSQTGRNTGELFF
NA	TRBV25-1	TRBJ2-3	CASSENGRTDTQYF
NA	TRBV7-9	TRBJ2-7	CASSPRGVWEQYF
NA	TRBV23-1	TRBJ2-3	CASSHPPGDYPGDTQYF
NA	TRBV7-2	TRBJ2-2	CASSFEAKNTGELFF
NA	TRBV28	TRBJ1-5	CASITQGYSNQPQHF
TRBD1	TRBV6-1	TRBJ1-4	CASRVTGGNEKLFF
NA	TRBV11-2	TRBJ2-2	CASSLVMGNTGELFF
TRBD1	TRBV20-1	TRBJ1-6	CSASQGTGYNSPLHF
NA	TRBV5-1	TRBJ1-4	CASSLEGSGKLFF
NA	TRBV2	TRBJ1-2	CASSEIGREQGYTF
TRBD1	TRBV4-1	TRBJ1-1	CASSRAGTARGLNTEAFF
NA	TRBV7-2	TRBJ2-6	CASGDFSGANVLTF
TRBD2	TRBV7-2	TRBJ2-3	CASSTLERGSTDTQYF
NA	TRBV6-1	TRBJ1-1	CASSKQVSNTEAFF
TRBD1	TRBV6-5	TRBJ1-1	CASSYGDRGETEAFF
NA	TRBV7-2	TRBJ2-5	CASSWGVAVQETQYF
NA	TRBV25-1	TRBJ2-7	CASSDVTGVSFYEQYF
TRBD2	TRBV10-3	TRBJ2-2	CAISDSGKMNTGELFF
TRBD2	TRBV7-9	TRBJ2-1	CASSLVGRDYNEQFF
NA	TRBV7-2	TRBJ1-4	CASSPEPTGSLKKLFF
TRBD2	TRBV7-2	TRBJ2-1	CASSTLAGGYNEQFF
NA	TRBV7-4	TRBJ2-5	CASSLDHLETQYF
NA	TRBV7-9	TRBJ1-1	CASSFNTLNTEAFF
NA	TRBV12-3/TRBV12-4	TRBJ1-4	CASSPNPGDATNEKLFF
NA	TRBV6-2/TRBV6-3	TRBJ2-3	CASSYSTPSTDTQYF
TRBD2	TRBV7-2	TRBJ2-3	CASSSSGISTDTQYF
TRBD2	TRBV10-3	TRBJ2-5	CAISAGGGQETQYF
TRBD2	TRBV7-2	TRBJ2-3	CASSVKREGTSTDTQYF
NA	TRBV28	TRBJ1-2	CASSAPGHGGGYTF
TRBD2	TRBV3-1	TRBJ2-7	CASSPLGTSGLAYEQYF
TRBD1	TRBV11-3	TRBJ1-2	CASSFSQGARGYTF
NA	TRBV28	TRBJ2-5	CASSFGPGQETQYF
NA	TRBV7-8	TRBJ2-2	CASSLTWTAGELFF
TRBD2	TRBV12-5	TRBJ2-5	CASELAGGLYQETQYF